The 26 T cell receptor beta chains reported below all come from one sample, sequenced in a study of blood T cell repertoires in COVID-19. The repertoire was sequenced with immunoSEQ multiplex PCR; TCRdb's copy has only in-frame clones and lacks some. The sample contains 130,000 to 150,000 clones, approximately 84% of which appear only once. What was sequenced was peripheral blood. The receptor set was obtained from a human donor in a cohort sampled during active COVID-19.

The J gene is TRBJ2-5, the V gene TRBV9; a possible D gene is TRBD2 (5 bases). The CDR3 has 15 amino acids. Trimming removed 3 bases at V and 5 bases at J, with 17 bases between. The germline V gene encodes CDR1 SGDLS and CDR2 YYNGEE. The CDR3 DNA reads TGTGCCAGCAGCGAACGGCGCGGGCACGGGGAGACCCAGTACTTC. It encodes CASSERRGHGETQYF.

The chain is built from TRBV5-1 and TRBJ1-2; no reliable D call. The CDR3 is 13 residues long. V was pared by 2 bases and J by 8 bases, with 13 bases between. CDR1 SGHRS and CDR2 YFSETQ come from the germline V gene. CDR3 DNA: TGCGCCAGCAGCTTCCACCAGGCTATGGGCTACACCTTC. It encodes CASSFHQAMGYTF.

V is TRBV2 and J is TRBJ1-1, with TRBD1 as a possible D gene (5 bases). The ends were cut back, 11 bases at V and 0 bases at J, with 16 bases in the middle. Germline loops: CDR1 SNHLY, CDR2 FYNNEI. The CDR3 extends over 14 amino acids. The CDR3 here is CAGARQLMNTEAFF. DNA for the CDR3: TGTGCCGGGGCCAGACAGTTGATGAACACTGAAGCTTTCTTT.

The J gene is TRBJ2-1, the V gene TRBV28; 9 bases are shared with TRBD2. This CDR3 contains 15 residues. Trimming cost V 5 bases and J 4 bases; bases outside gene matches: 6. CDR1 and CDR2 from the germline V gene are MDHEN and SYDVKM. In DNA, the CDR3 is TGTGCCAGCAGTACACTAGCGGGCCTATACAATGAGCAGTTCTTC. It translates to CASSTLAGLYNEQFF.

CDR3 sequence reads: CASSPHSRDTDTQYF. CDR3 bases: TGTGCCAGCAGCCCTCATTCGCGGGACACAGATACGCAGTATTTT. V gene TRBV7-3 combines with J gene TRBJ2-3; D possibly corresponds to TRBD2 (6 bases). Looked up from germline, CDR1 is SGHTA and CDR2 is FQGTGA. V dropped 5 bases and J dropped 2 bases, with 14 bases sitting between them. The CDR3 has 15 residues.

The V call is TRBV19, the J call TRBJ2-2; D perhaps matches TRBD1 (6 bases). The CDR3 runs to 14 residues. V gave up 10 bases and J gave up 0 bases, with 12 bases separating them. The V gene's germline CDR1 is LNHDA and CDR2 SQIVND (reference sequence). The CDR3 spells CATIGGTNTGELFF. DNA of the CDR3: TGTGCCACTATAGGGGGAACGAACACCGGGGAGCTGTTTTTT.

This sequence joins TRBV25-1 and TRBJ1-1, with D perhaps matching TRBD1 (5 bases). Trimming cost V 5 bases and J 7 bases, with 14 bases left between them. The CDR3 loop spans 13 amino acids. Germline V lookup: CDR1 MGHDK, CDR2 SYGVNS. CDR3 nucleotide sequence: TGTGCCAGCAGTTTCATAGGCGGGGGTGAAGCTTTCTTT. This encodes CASSFIGGGEAFF.

The CDR3 sequence is CASSEGQGSEQYV. The CDR3 DNA reads TGTGCCAGTAGTGAGGGACAGGGGTCCGAGCAGTACGTC. This chain links TRBV19 with TRBJ2-7; 10 bases agree with TRBD1. The trim removed 5 bases at V and 6 bases at J, leaving 4 bases unmatched. CDR3 length: 13 residues. Germline CDR1 and CDR2: LNHDA and SQIVND (reference sequence).

This clone was counted a few times. This sequence joins TRBV27 and TRBJ1-5; 9 bases fit TRBD1. Germline CDR1 reads MNHEY; CDR2 reads SMNVEV (reference sequence). V trimming: 8 bases; J trimming: 1 base; junction bases outside the gene matches: 6. This CDR3 is built from 15 residues. CDR3 DNA sequence: TGTGCCAGCGAACAAGACAGGGGGAGCAATCAGCCCCAGCATTTT. Translation gives CASEQDRGSNQPQHF.

DNA for the CDR3: TGTGCCAGCAGAATCTCCCTGGGACAGGGCCTTAGACACGAGCAGTACTTC. Protein sequence: CASRISLGQGLRHEQYF. The chain combines TRBV27 with TRBJ2-7; TRBD1 matches at 9 bases. Germline loops: CDR1 MNHEY, CDR2 SMNVEV (reference sequence). The CDR3 totals 17 residues. With V trimmed by 6 bases and J by 5 bases, 17 bases remained unmatched.

There are a few counts of this clone. The identical CDR3 is also encoded by other nucleotide sequences in the sample. DNA of the CDR3: TGCAGCGTTGGGCAGGGCGGAAACACCATATATTTT. Protein product: CSVGQGGNTIYF. The chain has TRBV29-1 and TRBJ1-3, with a tentative D call TRBD1 (5 bases). Germline V gene data show CDR1 as SQVTM and CDR2 as ANQGSEA. The CDR3 totals 12 residues. Trimming removed 4 bases from V and 4 bases from J, with 8 bases in between.

V and J are TRBV11-2 and TRBJ2-7; 8 bases align to TRBD1. Germline V CDR1 and CDR2: SGHAT, FQNNGV. The CDR3 length is 14 residues. Trimming removed 5 bases from V and 3 bases from J; junction bases left unmatched: 6. The CDR3 region has the DNA TGTGCCAGCAGCCAAGGACAGGGCCTCTACGAGCAGTACTTC. Its translation is CASSQGQGLYEQYF. The full variable domain, its missing parts supplied by reference TRBV11-2 and TRBJ2-7, is EAGVAQSPRYKIIEKRQSVAFWCNPISGHATLYWYQQILGQGPKLLIQFQNNGVVDDSQLPKDRFSAERLKGVDSTLKIQPAKLEDSAVYLCASSQGQGLYEQYFGPGTRLTVT.

This clone was counted a few times. This rearrangement joins TRBV28 to TRBJ2-7, with 9 bases lining up with TRBD1. The CDR3 is 15 amino acids. Trimming cost V 5 bases and J 7 bases; bases outside gene matches: 12. Germline-derived CDR1 and CDR2 are MDHEN and SYDVKM. The CDR3: CASSPPRTGVAEQYF. The CDR3 DNA follows: TGTGCCAGCAGTCCGCCTAGGACAGGGGTAGCGGAGCAGTACTTC.

The chain employs TRBV2 and TRBJ1-1; the D gene is possibly TRBD1 (6 bases). From germline, CDR1 is SNHLY and CDR2 FYNNEI. Trimming shortened V by 4 bases and J by 6 bases, and 12 bases separated the two germline ends. This CDR3 region has 13 residues. The CDR3 reads CASSATGKAEAFF. As DNA, the CDR3 is TGTGCCAGCAGTGCTACAGGGAAGGCTGAAGCTTTCTTT.

The chain is built from TRBV5-4 and TRBJ2-1, with D perhaps TRBD1 (6 bases). This CDR3 has 15 amino acids. Trimming left V 0 bases short and J 7 bases short, with 14 bases between. Germline V gene lookup returns CDR1 SGHNT and CDR2 YYREEE (reference sequence). Written as DNA, the CDR3 is TGTGCCAGCAGCTTGGCTATTCAGGGGACGAATGAGCAGTTCTTC. As protein: CASSLAIQGTNEQFF. The full variable domain, its missing parts supplied by reference TRBV5-4 and TRBJ2-1, is ETGVTQSPTHLIKTRGQQVTLRCSSQSGHNTVSWYQQALGQGPQFIFQYYREEENGRGNFPPRFSGLQFPNYSSELNVNALELDDSALYLCASSLAIQGTNEQFFGPGTRLTVL.

The chain is built from TRBV6-5 and TRBJ1-1; 8 bases line up with TRBD1. This CDR3 has 14 residues. V shed 6 bases, J shed 3 bases, and the junction held 6 bases outside the gene matches. Germline CDR1 and CDR2: MNHEY and SVGAGI. As DNA, the CDR3 is TGTGCCAGCAGCCCCAGGGGGCTCGACACTGAAGCTTTCTTT. Translated: CASSPRGLDTEAFF.

The CDR3 coding sequence is TGTGCCAGCAGTCACAAACGGAGACAGGGCTACGAGCAGTACTTC. This encodes CASSHKRRQGYEQYF. The chain links TRBV3-1 (or the pseudogene TRBV3-2) to TRBJ2-7, with 7 bases identical to TRBD1. Germline lookup yields CDR1 LGHDT and CDR2 YNNKEL (reference sequence). The V and J ends lost 6 bases and 3 bases, in that order; junction bases with no gene match: 11. The CDR3 loop spans 15 amino acids.

This chain joins TRBV6-1 and TRBJ1-2; D gene uncertain. V shed 1 base and J shed 5 bases, with 11 bases lying between them. Germline CDR1 reads MNHNS; CDR2 reads SASEGT. There are 14 residues in the CDR3. The CDR3 loop reads CASSEGGRAYGYTF. As DNA, the CDR3 is TGTGCCAGCAGTGAAGGCGGGAGGGCATATGGCTACACCTTC.

J is TRBJ2-2 and V is TRBV2; 9 positions match TRBD1. Germline V CDR1 and CDR2: SNHLY, FYNNEI. Germline trimming cut 2 bases from V and 5 bases from J; bases unmatched to any gene: 6. The CDR3 is 16 residues long. CDR3 sequence reads: CASSERTGAGTGELFF. CDR3 nucleotides: TGTGCCAGCAGTGAAAGGACAGGGGCGGGTACCGGGGAGCTGTTTTTT.

V and J are TRBV2 and TRBJ2-4, with 10 bases matching TRBD2. CDR3 length: 15 residues. In germline, CDR1 is SNHLY, CDR2 FYNNEI. The V segment lost 7 bases and the J segment 2 bases; nucleotides outside the gene matches: 5. DNA for the CDR3: TGTGCCAGCAAGAGGACTAGCGGAACCAAAAACATTCAGTACTTC. This translates into CASKRTSGTKNIQYF.

The chain links TRBV28 to TRBJ1-5; perhaps TRBD1 as D (5 bases). There are 15 residues in the CDR3. Trimming cost V 5 bases and J 7 bases, with 18 bases left between them. The V gene's germline CDR1 is MDHEN and CDR2 SYDVKM. Written as DNA, the CDR3 is TGTGCCAGCAGTGAGGACCAGGGTTCGTTCCAGCCCCAGCATTTT. This codes for CASSEDQGSFQPQHF.

The chain employs TRBV5-6 and TRBJ1-2; D is uncertain. CDR3 length: 14 amino acids. Trimming removed 1 base at V and 1 base at J, with 8 bases between. In germline, CDR1 is SGHDT, CDR2 YYEEEE. CDR3 loop: CASSLSGVNYGYTF. Here the CDR3 DNA reads TGTGCCAGCAGCTTGAGCGGGGTTAACTATGGCTACACCTTC.

This clone was counted a few times. V usage is TRBV6-1 and J usage is TRBJ1-6; maybe TRBD1 (5 bases). V lost 2 bases and J 7 bases, leaving 12 bases between the germline ends. This CDR3 contains 15 residues. Germline CDR1 reads MNHNS; CDR2 reads SASEGT. CDR3 sequence: CASSESRARNSPLHF. The CDR3 bases are TGTGCCAGCAGTGAAAGCAGGGCCAGAAATTCACCCCTCCACTTT.

The chain carries TRBV6-5 and TRBJ2-5; 8 nucleotides align to TRBD1. The CDR3 runs to 13 residues. Germline trimming cut 5 bases from V and 5 bases from J; bases unmatched to any gene: 4. The V gene's germline CDR1 is MNHEY and CDR2 SVGAGI. The CDR3 region is CASSTGGRETQYF. Written as DNA, the CDR3 is TGTGCCAGCAGTACAGGGGGGAGGGAGACCCAGTACTTC.

The CDR3 bases are TGTGCCAGCAGCCTAGCGGGAGGGATGACAGATACGCAGTATTTT. Translation: CASSLAGGMTDTQYF. V gene TRBV2 combines with J gene TRBJ2-3; 12 bases are shared with TRBD2. CDR3 length equals 15 residues. V lost 6 bases to trimming and J lost 3 bases; unmatched junction nucleotides: 4. Germline CDR1 is SNHLY and CDR2 is FYNNEI.

The rearrangement uses TRBV6-6 and TRBJ1-2, with a possible D match to TRBD1 (5 bases). The CDR3 length is 13 residues. V was pared by 0 bases and J by 3 bases, with 5 bases between. Germline CDR1 is MNHNY and CDR2 is SVGAGI (reference sequence). The CDR3 DNA sequence: TGTGCCAGCAGTTACTCAGGGGACTATGGCTACACCTTC. Translating gives CASSYSGDYGYTF.